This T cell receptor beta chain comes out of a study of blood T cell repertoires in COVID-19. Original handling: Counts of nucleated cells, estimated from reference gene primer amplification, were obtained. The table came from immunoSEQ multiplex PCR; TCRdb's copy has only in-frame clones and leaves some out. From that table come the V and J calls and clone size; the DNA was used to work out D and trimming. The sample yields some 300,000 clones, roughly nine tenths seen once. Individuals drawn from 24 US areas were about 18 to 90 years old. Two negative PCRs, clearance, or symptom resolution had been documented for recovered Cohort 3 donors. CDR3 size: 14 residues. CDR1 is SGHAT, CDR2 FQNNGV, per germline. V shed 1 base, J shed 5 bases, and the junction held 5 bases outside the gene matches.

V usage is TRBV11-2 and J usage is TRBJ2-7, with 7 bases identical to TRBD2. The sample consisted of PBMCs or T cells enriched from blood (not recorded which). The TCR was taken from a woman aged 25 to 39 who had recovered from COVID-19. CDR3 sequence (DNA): TGTGCCAGCAGCTTAGTCCGGGGGGTCAACGAGCAGTACTTC. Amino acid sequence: CASSLVRGVNEQYF.